Presented here are 27 T cell receptor beta chains from one specimen sequenced in a study of T cells in Graves' hyperthyroidism and ophthalmopathy. Authors of the study amplified TCR beta CDR3 regions from RNA transcripts. Using the HTBI primer set, a first-round RT-PCR was run on the TCR CDR3. Each CDR3 protein is one row after TCRdb ran MiXCR on the multiplex PCR reads. The sample yields hundreds of thousands of distinct CDR3 sequences, approximately 15% seen once. The sample was blood. The receptors come from a woman under 30 with Graves' hyperthyroidism.

Ten or more counts support this clonotype. The rearrangement links TRBV12-3 or TRBV12-4 to TRBJ2-7; TRBD2 matches 11 bases. The V segment lost 5 bases and the J segment 3 bases; nucleotides outside the gene matches: 3. The CDR3 is 14 residues long. The CDR3 coding sequence is TGTGCCAGCAGTATGACTAGCGGGGTCTACGAGCAGTACTTC. It is translated as CASSMTSGVYEQYF.

The table lists this clonotype with many counts. The chain employs TRBV19 and TRBJ1-5, with D perhaps TRBD1 (6 bases). CDR1 LNHDA and CDR2 SQIVND come from the germline V gene (reference sequence). The CDR3 spans 12 residues. Trimming removed 7 bases from V and 5 bases from J, with 9 bases in between. CDR3 in amino acids: CASTEGDQPQHF. CDR3 sequence (DNA): TGTGCCAGTACGGAGGGGGATCAGCCCCAGCATTTT.

At least ten counts were recorded for this clonotype. The chain has TRBV12-3 or TRBV12-4 and TRBJ2-7, with unresolved D. V was trimmed by 6 bases and J by 3 bases, leaving 18 bases between them. This CDR3 has 15 residues. CDR3 bases: TGTGCCAGCAGCCCTAGATATCCCCACAACTACGAGCAGTACTTC. Translation: CASSPRYPHNYEQYF.

This clonotype was detected a few times. The genes are TRBV12-3 or TRBV12-4 and TRBJ2-2; unclear D gene. CDR3 length: 14 amino acids. Trimming cost V 5 bases and J 6 bases, with 13 bases left between them. CDR3: CASSPSSWPGELFF. The CDR3 DNA reads TGTGCCAGCAGTCCGTCTTCTTGGCCCGGGGAGCTGTTTTTT.

This clonotype showed up many times. The CDR3 sequence is CASRPTGSSETQYF. CDR3 coding DNA: TGTGCCAGCAGACCGACAGGGTCATCGGAGACCCAGTACTTC. V is TRBV28 and J is TRBJ2-5; 7 bases agree with TRBD1. Germline assignment: CDR1 MDHEN and CDR2 SYDVKM. V lost 6 bases, J lost 5 bases, and 9 bases stayed unmatched. CDR3 length: 14 residues.

In the case of this clonotype: This may be a read error, as it is one base from a much larger clone. The conserved phenylalanine or tryptophan is not found at the CDR3 terminus, so this likely reflects a read error. The chain employs TRBV14 and TRBJ2-3, with 9 bases matching TRBD1. The V and J ends lost 6 bases and 2 bases, in that order; junction bases with no gene match: 9. Germline lookup yields CDR1 SGHDN and CDR2 FVKESK. The CDR3 has 16 residues. CDR3 amino acids: CASSPGTGFFTDTQYL. CDR3 nucleotide sequence: TGTGCCAGCAGTCCCGGGACAGGGTTCTTCACAGATACGCAGTATCTT.

This clonotype was counted between two and nine times. The chain couples TRBV19 to TRBJ1-1; D unclear. CDR1 and CDR2 (germline): LNHDA, SQIVND (reference sequence). V dropped 5 bases and J dropped 6 bases, with 13 bases sitting between them. The length of the CDR3 is 13 residues. The CDR3: CASSLGLRAEAFF. As DNA, the CDR3 is TGTGCCAGTAGTCTAGGGCTGAGAGCTGAAGCTTTCTTT.

Only one count was recorded for this clonotype. The chain is built from TRBV19 and TRBJ1-5; D call uncertain. This CDR3 has 14 amino acids. V lost 3 bases and J lost 4, with 10 bases in between. Germline V gene sequence: CDR1 LNHDA, CDR2 SQIVND (reference sequence). This chain's CDR3 is CASSILAQNQPQHF. In nucleotides, the CDR3 is TGTGCCAGTAGTATTTTGGCACAGAATCAGCCCCAGCATTTT.

This clonotype appeared many times. The J gene is TRBJ2-7, the V gene TRBV7-9; 9 positions match TRBD1. The CDR3 consists of 13 residues. Germline trimming cut 10 bases from V and 0 bases from J; bases unmatched to any gene: 4. Germline CDR1 reads SEHNR; CDR2 reads FQNEAQ (reference sequence). The CDR3 nucleotides are TGTGCCACCCGGACAGGGGACTCCTACGAGCAGTACTTC. This gives the protein CATRTGDSYEQYF.

This clonotype was seen repeatedly, ten times or more. The chain recombines TRBV2 with TRBJ2-3, with TRBD1 as a possible D gene (5 bases). V was clipped by 5 bases and J by 6 bases, with 18 bases between them. The CDR3 sequence is 15 residues long. Looked up from germline, CDR1 is SNHLY and CDR2 is FYNNEI. The CDR3 sequence is CASSTAFTGADTQYF. The CDR3 DNA follows: TGTGCCAGCAGTACAGCATTCACAGGTGCCGATACGCAGTATTTT.

This clonotype appeared a few times. The chain is built from TRBV7-8 and TRBJ2-3, with TRBD2 matching over 7 bases. This CDR3 is 18 amino acids long. Germline assignment: CDR1 SGHVS and CDR2 FQNEAQ. The V gene end was trimmed by 1 base and the J gene end by 2 bases; junction bases not matched to a gene: 12. In DNA form, the CDR3 reads TGTGCCAGCAGCTTAGGGCTCCGACTAGCTGGGGACACAGATACGCAGTATTTT. The encoded protein is CASSLGLRLAGDTDTQYF.

There are many counts of this clonotype. The CDR3 spells CASSLTAGEYYEQYF. The DNA of the CDR3 is TGTGCCAGCAGCTTAACTGCGGGAGAGTACTACGAGCAGTACTTC. V usage is TRBV7-2 and J usage is TRBJ2-7, with 7 bases aligning to TRBD2. V lost 2 bases, J lost 3 bases, and 7 bases stayed unmatched. CDR3 length: 15 residues. Per germline, CDR1 SGHTA and CDR2 FQGNSA.

The CDR3 sequence: CASSQVGRDFADTQYF. CDR3 nucleotide sequence: TGCGCCAGCAGCCAAGTGGGCAGGGATTTTGCAGATACGCAGTATTTT. This chain uses TRBV4-3 with TRBJ2-3, with D possibly being TRBD1 (5 bases). V was pared by 1 base and J by 4 bases, with 15 bases between. Looked up from germline, CDR1 is LGHNA and CDR2 is YSLEER. The CDR3 loop spans 16 amino acids.

This clonotype was detected ten times or more. CDR3 DNA sequence: TGTGCCAGCAGTGACAAGTTGGGCGTCGATCAGCCCCAGCATTTT. It translates to CASSDKLGVDQPQHF. The chain uses TRBV2 and TRBJ1-5, with D hard to call. The CDR3 has 15 residues. Germline V CDR1 and CDR2: SNHLY, FYNNEI. With 3 bases removed from V and 5 bases from J, the gap between germline ends came to 14 bases.

This clonotype has just a few counts. The genes are TRBV9 and TRBJ2-1, with 9 bases matching TRBD2. The V gene end was trimmed by 3 bases and the J gene end by 3 bases; junction bases not matched to a gene: 4. Looked up from germline, CDR1 is SGDLS and CDR2 is YYNGEE. CDR3 size: 15 residues. The CDR3 sequence is CASSASGAIYNEQFF. DNA for the CDR3: TGTGCCAGCAGCGCTAGCGGGGCTATCTACAATGAGCAGTTCTTC.

The sample holds one count of this clonotype. The rearrangement links TRBV20-1 to TRBJ1-3, with TRBD1 identical over 10 bases. The CDR3 has 16 residues. CDR1 DFQATT and CDR2 SNEGSKA come from the germline V gene (reference sequence). V dropped 4 bases and J dropped 4; count of bases not matched to a gene: 10. The CDR3 DNA follows: TGCAGTGCTACCCCCCCGGGACAGGGGAACGGAAACACCATATATTTT. This gives the protein CSATPPGQGNGNTIYF.

The chain combines TRBV6-1 with TRBJ1-2; D gene unclear. The CDR3 is 11 amino acids. The germline gives CDR1 MNHNS, CDR2 SASEGT. The V gene lost 8 bases and the J gene lost 7 bases, with 11 bases spanning the gap. This CDR3 is CASLLGGGYTF. As DNA, the CDR3 is TGTGCCAGCCTTCTCGGAGGTGGCTACACCTTC.

This clonotype was counted at least ten times. This rearrangement joins TRBV27 to TRBJ2-1; 10 positions agree with TRBD2. The CDR3 loop spans 17 amino acids. Germline V CDR1 and CDR2: MNHEY, SMNVEV (reference sequence). V shed 0 bases and J 5 bases; nucleotides not matched to a gene: 7. This CDR3 reads CASSLSGTSVLHNEQFF. DNA for the CDR3: TGTGCCAGCAGTTTATCCGGGACTAGCGTGCTCCACAATGAGCAGTTCTTC.

In its sample, this clonotype was seen a few times. This chain links TRBV5-1 with TRBJ1-2, with 10 bases aligning to TRBD1. Per germline, CDR1 SGHRS and CDR2 YFSETQ. The CDR3 covers 14 residues. Losses at the gene ends were 3 bases for V and 5 bases for J; bases not matched to a gene: 4. Here the CDR3 reads CASSWTGGKYGYTF. For the CDR3, the DNA is TGCGCCAGCAGCTGGACAGGGGGAAAATATGGCTACACCTTC.

This clonotype was observed a handful of times. The chain joins TRBV7-2 to TRBJ2-2; possibly TRBD1 for D (6 bases). This CDR3 has 13 amino acids. Germline V CDR1 and CDR2: SGHTA, FQGNSA. The V end lost 6 bases, the J end lost 7 bases, and 12 bases lay between the germline ends. Here the CDR3 DNA reads TGTGCCAGCAGGCTTAGGGGGATCGGGGAGCTGTTTTTT. Protein: CASRLRGIGELFF.

This clonotype showed up just a few times. The chain has TRBV5-1 and TRBJ1-6; D may be TRBD1 (6 bases). The V gene's germline CDR1 is SGHRS and CDR2 YFSETQ. The V end was cut by 3 bases, the J end by 8 bases, with 15 bases between. CDR3 length: 15 amino acids. DNA for the CDR3: TGCGCCAGCAGCTCTAGGACAGTAAAAGATTCACCCCTCCACTTT. Residues: CASSSRTVKDSPLHF.

The chain recombines TRBV7-2 with TRBJ2-1; the D gene is possibly TRBD2 (5 bases). CDR1 and CDR2 from the germline V gene are SGHTA and FQGNSA. CDR3 length: 14 amino acids. The V and J ends lost 3 bases and 7 bases respectively, with 13 bases between them. The DNA of the CDR3 is TGTGCCAGCAGCTTTTCGGCCAGCGGTAATGAGCAGTTCTTC. This gives the protein CASSFSASGNEQFF.

The chain couples TRBV10-3 to TRBJ1-5; unclear D gene. This CDR3 region has 13 residues. V lost 5 bases, J lost 4 bases, and 9 bases lay in between. Germline CDR1 and CDR2: ENHRY and SYGVKD. CDR3 amino acids: CAISITDNQPQHF. The CDR3 DNA is TGTGCCATCAGTATTACCGATAATCAGCCCCAGCATTTT.

This clonotype was observed many times. V gene TRBV20-1 combines with J gene TRBJ2-5, with D possibly being TRBD1 (5 bases). V was shortened by 3 bases and J by 4 bases, with 12 bases between the two germline ends. The CDR3 has 13 amino acids. Per the germline V gene, CDR1 is DFQATT and CDR2 is SNEGSKA (reference sequence). In DNA form, the CDR3 reads TGCAGTGCTAGGTCTTGGGGCCGAGAGACCCAGTACTTC. The encoded protein is CSARSWGRETQYF.

The sample holds a few counts of this clonotype. The chain carries TRBV7-9 and TRBJ1-2, with a weak D call TRBD1 (6 bases). The CDR3 loop spans 14 amino acids. The ends were cut back, 5 bases at V and 4 bases at J, with 14 bases in the middle. Germline CDR1 reads SEHNR; CDR2 reads FQNEAQ (reference sequence). The chain's CDR3 is CASSPRGGFYGYTF. The CDR3 coding sequence is TGTGCCAGCAGCCCTAGGGGGGGCTTCTATGGCTACACCTTC.

This clonotype was observed a handful of times. This chain joins TRBV28 and TRBJ1-2, with TRBD1 identical over 12 bases. The CDR3 covers 16 residues. V shed 5 bases, J shed 4 bases, and the junction held 8 bases outside the gene matches. Germline V gene lookup returns CDR1 MDHEN and CDR2 SYDVKM. In DNA form, the CDR3 reads TGTGCCAGCAGTACCACCGGGACAGGGGGCTTCTATGGCTACACCTTC. Translated, it gives CASSTTGTGGFYGYTF.

There are many counts of this clonotype. The chain recombines TRBV2 with TRBJ2-2; D is undetermined. There are 16 residues in the CDR3. V shed 2 bases and J shed 0 bases, with 10 bases lying between them. In germline, CDR1 is SNHLY, CDR2 FYNNEI. CDR3 amino acids: CASSEPEESNTGELFF. The DNA for the CDR3 is TGTGCCAGCAGTGAACCCGAGGAATCGAACACCGGGGAGCTGTTTTTT.